This T cell receptor (beta chain) was captured by sequencing in a study of blood T cell repertoires in COVID-19. As for the study in general: Acute and convalescent COVID-19 samples came from the United States, Italy and Spain. PBMCs, B-cell-depleted T cells, or T cells were the source of the cDNA or gDNA that made up the material.

Germline CDR1 is KGHSH and CDR2 is LQKENI. Trimming removed 3 bases from V and 4 bases from J, with 12 bases in between. This CDR3 region has 14 residues. Original methodology: Amplification of reference gene primers was used by the study to estimate nucleated cell counts. Sequenced by immunoSEQ multiplex PCR; TCRdb stores in-frame clones only, minus some. V and J calls and clone size are as listed in that table; D and trimming were resolved from the DNA. The sample yields a few hundred thousand clones, roughly 85% seen once. This clone has a handful of counts. This chain joins TRBV18 and TRBJ1-1; D unclear. Source material: peripheral blood. The TCR was taken from a human donor in a cohort sampled during active COVID-19. The DNA for the CDR3 is TGTGCCAGCTCACCGGGTTCCGGGAGCACTGAAGCTTTCTTT. It specifies CASSPGSGSTEAFF.